This T cell receptor (beta chain) was sequenced for a study of human T cells and chemical hapten exposure. Study details: Investigators sensitized around 2 cm by around 2 cm of upper inner arm skin with 2% DPC. There were per-sample TCR yield variations, arising mainly from small pooled library volume differences.

There are many counts of this clonotype. Its antigen is as yet unknown. Whole-study findings and limits: As patch test score rose, PT1 expanded TCR counts tended to rise as well.

This CDR3 is 14 amino acids long. The V end was cut by 6 bases, the J end by 1 base, with 12 bases between. Individual cDNA molecules in this library carried unique molecular identifiers. TCRdb re-derived calls from the RACE reads in MiXCR, one entry per CDR3 protein. The sample has fewer than 300,000 distinct CDR3 sequences; around 7.3% are singletons. The time point here: pre-sensitization, week 0. Treatment described: therapeutic diphenylcyclopropenone sensitization with weekly scalp DPC. The starting material was whole blood, obtained in connection with sensitization to the hapten diphenylcyclopropenone (DPC). This sequence originates from a young man with alopecia areata. Some clones in this sample may be carry-over from other donors' samples. The chain uses TRBV12-3 or TRBV12-4 and TRBJ1-1; no clear D. The CDR3 is CASRKRASNTEAFF. CDR3 nucleotides: TGTGCCAGCAGGAAGAGGGCGTCGAACACTGAAGCTTTCTTT.